Listed below are T cell receptor beta chains from one sample, sequenced in a study of blood T cell repertoires in COVID-19. Some clones are missing from TCRdb's copy, which holds only in-frame ones; the method was immunoSEQ multiplex PCR. The sample includes tens of thousands of clones, roughly nine tenths of them seen just once. Sequencing used peripheral blood. These receptors were collected from a woman aged 70-85 years with acute or convalescent COVID-19. Both conserved end residues are part of each CDR3. A D gene is named only where the DNA matches it firmly. The size entry is marked missing in some rows and otherwise reads once, few, many or a size class.

TRBD1	TRBV19	once	TRBJ2-1	TGTGCCAGTAGTATAGCCGCGACAGGGTACGAGCAGTTCTTC	CASSIAATGYEQFF
TRBD1	TRBV19	-	TRBJ2-2	TGTGCCAGTAGTTACCGCCTAGGGGGACAGGGGAACACCGGGGAGCTGTTTTTT	CASSYRLGGQGNTGELFF
-	TRBV12-3/TRBV12-4	few	TRBJ1-6	TGTGCCAGCAGGAGAGAGGAGTCACCCCTCCACTTT	CASRREESPLHF
TRBD2	TRBV6-5	-	TRBJ2-7	TGCGCCAGCAGGGTCGGGACTAGCGGGAGTTACGAGCAGTACTTC	CASRVGTSGSYEQYF
TRBD1	TRBV5-4	-	TRBJ1-2	TGTGCCAGCAGCGTGACAGGGGGAGGTGGCTATGGCTACACCTTC	CASSVTGGGGYGYTF
-	TRBV5-1	-	TRBJ1-2	TGCGCCAGCAGCCCGCTAGGCCAATATGGCTACACCTTC	CASSPLGQYGYTF
-	TRBV5-4	-	TRBJ2-1	TGTGCCAGCAGCTCATTAACAGGGAACAGGAATGAGCAGTTCTTC	CASSSLTGNRNEQFF
TRBD1	TRBV6-1	once	TRBJ1-2	TGTGCCAGCAGTGAATCAGGGGGGAACTATGGCTACACCTTC	CASSESGGNYGYTF
-	TRBV5-8	-	TRBJ2-3	TGTGCCAGCAGCTTTCCAACTAGCCCCAGCACAGATACGCAGTATTTT	CASSFPTSPSTDTQYF
-	TRBV12-3/TRBV12-4	-	TRBJ1-1	TGTGCCAGCAGTGCGGACTTGGGGGCTTTCTTT	CASSADLGAFF
TRBD1	TRBV14	-	TRBJ1-1	TGTGCCAGCAGCCGTAATCCGGGACAGGGTAGTACTGAAGCTTTCTTT	CASSRNPGQGSTEAFF
-	TRBV9	-	TRBJ2-3	TGTGCCAGCAGCGCGACAGATACGCAGTATTTT	CASSATDTQYF
-	TRBV6-5	once	TRBJ2-3	TGTGCCAGCAGACAGGGCAGCACAGATACGCAGTATTTT	CASRQGSTDTQYF
TRBD2	TRBV4-1	-	TRBJ2-7	TGCGCCAGCAGCTCACAGCGGGAGGGCCGCGAGCAGTACTTC	CASSSQREGREQYF
-	TRBV5-1	-	TRBJ1-2	TGCGCCAGCAGCACCCAGGCACAGGGAATTTCCTATGGCTACACCTTC	CASSTQAQGISYGYTF
TRBD1	TRBV18	-	TRBJ2-1	TGTGCCAGCTCACTAGGACAGGGTGGATACAATGAGCAGTTCTTC	CASSLGQGGYNEQFF
TRBD1	TRBV11-2	-	TRBJ1-3	TGTGCCAGCAGCTGGACAGGCGGAAACACCATATATTTT	CASSWTGGNTIYF
-	TRBV9	-	TRBJ2-6	TGTGCCAGCAGCGTAGGCGGGACAGCCTCTGGGGCCAACGTCCTGACTTTC	CASSVGGTASGANVLTF
TRBD1	TRBV3-1/TRBV3-2	-	TRBJ2-5	TGTGCCAGCAGCCGACCCGGACAGGGGCCAGAGACCCAGTACTTC	CASSRPGQGPETQYF
-	TRBV5-5	-	TRBJ2-5	TGTGCCAGCAGCTTGGTTCTGACAAGGTCAGGCCAAGAGACCCAGTACTTC	CASSLVLTRSGQETQYF
TRBD2	TRBV11-3	-	TRBJ2-5	TGTGCCAGCAGCTCTAGCGGGGGGACCCAAGAGACCCAGTACTTC	CASSSSGGTQETQYF
-	TRBV4-1	-	TRBJ1-2	TGCGCCAGCAGAGCACCAGGGAAATCTAACTATGGCTACACCTTC	CASRAPGKSNYGYTF
TRBD2	TRBV4-1	-	TRBJ2-1	TGCGCCAGCAGCCAACTGGGACTACCAGTGAATGAGCAGTTCTTC	CASSQLGLPVNEQFF
TRBD1	TRBV5-1	-	TRBJ2-7	TGCGCCAGCAGCATGACAGGGGGTTGGTACGAGCAGTACTTC	CASSMTGGWYEQYF
-	TRBV6-5	-	TRBJ2-1	TGTGCCAGCAGCGTAGTGAATGAGCAGTTCTTC	CASSVVNEQFF
TRBD1	TRBV6-4	-	TRBJ1-2	TGTGCCAGCAGCCCCGGACAGGGGACCTACTATGGCTACACCTTC	CASSPGQGTYYGYTF
-	TRBV30	-	TRBJ1-1	TGTGCCTGGAGTTCGCAGGGCGGAACTGAAGCTTTCTTT	CAWSSQGGTEAFF
-	TRBV6-1	few	TRBJ1-5	TGTGCCAGCAGTGAAAGGGGCAGGAATAGTCAGCCCCAGCATTTT	CASSERGRNSQPQHF
-	TRBV28	-	TRBJ1-6	TGTGCCAGCAGTTTTTTCAGCGAACCGAATAATTCACCCCTCCACTTT	CASSFFSEPNNSPLHF
TRBD1	TRBV13	-	TRBJ2-4	TGTGCCAGCAGCTTATCTCGGGACAGGGGGCCAAACATTCAGTACTTC	CASSLSRDRGPNIQYF
TRBD1	TRBV30	-	TRBJ1-3	TGTGCCTGGGCGAAGGGGGCACAGTCTGGAAACACCATATATTTT	CAWAKGAQSGNTIYF
-	TRBV10-1	-	TRBJ1-6	TGCGCCAGCGCGGGAGGGGTGAATTCACCCCTCCACTTT	CASAGGVNSPLHF
TRBD1	TRBV6-6	-	TRBJ2-3	TGTGCCAGCAGTCCCTGGGACAGGGGGCTCAGCACAGATACGCAGTATTTT	CASSPWDRGLSTDTQYF
-	TRBV7-6	-	TRBJ1-2	TGTGCCAGCAGCCCTTTACCGACGGAGTATGGCTACACCTTC	CASSPLPTEYGYTF
-	TRBV11-2	once	TRBJ2-3	TGTGCCAGCAGCTTAATACAGGGAAGTACGCAGTATTTT	CASSLIQGSTQYF
-	TRBV7-2	once	TRBJ2-3	TGTGCCAGCAGCGCACAGGGTATAGATACGCAGTATTTT	CASSAQGIDTQYF
-	TRBV6-5	-	TRBJ1-5	TGTGCCAGCACGGAGGCCAATAGCAATCAGCCCCAGCATTTT	CASTEANSNQPQHF
-	TRBV19	-	TRBJ1-1	TGTGCCAGTAGTAACCCCGCGGGGGGGACTGAAGCTTTCTTT	CASSNPAGGTEAFF
TRBD2	TRBV28	-	TRBJ2-7	TGTGCCAGCAGTAAGGGGGTGACTAGCGACTCCTACGAGCAGTACTTC	CASSKGVTSDSYEQYF
TRBD2	TRBV20-1	-	TRBJ2-1	TGCAGTGCTAGTTTGGGGCGGGGGGCCTACAATGAGCAGTTCTTC	CSASLGRGAYNEQFF
TRBD2	TRBV6-5	-	TRBJ2-3	TGTGCCAGCAGTTTTAGCGGGGAGCTGGATACGCAGTATTTT	CASSFSGELDTQYF
-	TRBV27	-	TRBJ1-1	TGTGCCAGCAGTCTGGGTCAGGGGTCGCCTGAAGCTTTCTTT	CASSLGQGSPEAFF
-	TRBV19	-	TRBJ1-1	TGTGCCAGTAGTATAGACTTGGCGGGAAGGGGCCCCGAACGAAACACTGAAGCTTTCTTT	CASSIDLAGRGPERNTEAFF
-	TRBV3-1/TRBV3-2	-	TRBJ2-3	TGTGCCAGCAGCCAAGTCGGCAGGGTTGTAGATACGCAGTATTTT	CASSQVGRVVDTQYF
-	TRBV19	-	TRBJ1-2	TGTGCCAGTAGGAAAGCAGCGGAATCGCTCGGCTACACCTTC	CASRKAAESLGYTF
-	TRBV3-1/TRBV3-2	-	TRBJ2-1	TGTGCCAGCAGCCTAGGCTTGGGGACACACTCCTACAATGAGCAGTTCTTC	CASSLGLGTHSYNEQFF
-	TRBV10-3	-	TRBJ1-2	TGTGCCATCAGTGAGGGCAGGCGGGGGGATGGCTACACCTTC	CAISEGRRGDGYTF
-	TRBV6-5	once	TRBJ1-1	TGTGCCAGCAGCCGGGACACCCAGAACACTGAAGCTTTCTTT	CASSRDTQNTEAFF
-	TRBV7-9	-	TRBJ1-2	TGTGCCAGCAGCCTTCCAGGTTGGGGCTACACCTTC	CASSLPGWGYTF
TRBD1	TRBV2	-	TRBJ1-1	TGTGCCAGCAGTCCCAACAGGGGAAGAAACACTGAAGCTTTCTTT	CASSPNRGRNTEAFF
TRBD1	TRBV5-4	-	TRBJ1-2	TGTGCCAGCAGCTTGGGGACAGGGATGTCTGGCTACACCTTC	CASSLGTGMSGYTF
TRBD2	TRBV6-6	-	TRBJ2-5	TGTGCCAGCAGTCGACTAGCGGGGGGGCTCCAAGAGACCCAGTACTTC	CASSRLAGGLQETQYF
TRBD1	TRBV5-1	-	TRBJ2-5	TGCGCCAGCAGCTTGGGGACAGGGTGGGGCGAGACCCAGTACTTC	CASSLGTGWGETQYF
-	TRBV4-2	-	TRBJ2-7	TGTGCCAGCAGCCAAGCTCCGATACTGTCCTACGAGCAGTACTTC	CASSQAPILSYEQYF